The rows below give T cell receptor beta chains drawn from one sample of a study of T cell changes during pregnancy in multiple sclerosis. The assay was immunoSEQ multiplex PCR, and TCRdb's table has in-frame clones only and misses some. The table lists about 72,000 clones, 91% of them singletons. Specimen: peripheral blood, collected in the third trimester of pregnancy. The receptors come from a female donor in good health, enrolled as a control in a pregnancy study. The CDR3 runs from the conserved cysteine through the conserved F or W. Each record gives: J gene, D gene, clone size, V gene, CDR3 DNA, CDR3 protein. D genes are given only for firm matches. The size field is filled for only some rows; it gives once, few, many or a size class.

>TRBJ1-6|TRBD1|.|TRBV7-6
TGTGCCAGCAGCCGGAGACAGGGGGATAATTCACCCCTCCACTTT
CASSRRQGDNSPLHF
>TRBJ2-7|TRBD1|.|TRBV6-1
TGTGCCAGCAGTGCCACAGGGGACTACGAGCAGTACTTC
CASSATGDYEQYF
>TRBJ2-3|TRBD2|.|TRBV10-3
TGTGCCATCAGTGAAGCGGGAGGGCATGGAGATACGCAGTATTTT
CAISEAGGHGDTQYF
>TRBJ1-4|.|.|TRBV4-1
TGCGCCAGCAGCCAGATGGGAACAGGAGCTAATGAAAAACTGTTTTTT
CASSQMGTGANEKLFF
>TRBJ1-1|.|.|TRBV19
TGTGCCACCAGAGACATGAACACTGAAGCTTTCTTT
CATRDMNTEAFF
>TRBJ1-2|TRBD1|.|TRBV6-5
TGTGCCAGCGGACAGGGGACCTATATGGGCTACACCTTC
CASGQGTYMGYTF
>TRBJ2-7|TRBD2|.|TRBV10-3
TGTGCCATCAGTGACCCTAGCGGGAGTCCCTACGAGCAGTACTTC
CAISDPSGSPYEQYF
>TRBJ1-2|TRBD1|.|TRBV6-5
TGTGCCAGCAGTTACCTACAGGGGGGGTATGGCTACACCTTC
CASSYLQGGYGYTF
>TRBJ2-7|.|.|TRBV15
TGTGCCACCAGCAGAGTTCAGGCAGGTTACGAGCAGTACTTC
CATSRVQAGYEQYF
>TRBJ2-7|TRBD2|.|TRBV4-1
TGCGCCAGCAGCCGCTCCCTAGCGGGAGACTACGAGCAGTACTTC
CASSRSLAGDYEQYF
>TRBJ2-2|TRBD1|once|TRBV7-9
TGTGCCAGCAGCTTAGCGATACAGGCAGGGGGAACCGGGGAGCTGTTTTTT
CASSLAIQAGGTGELFF